The TCR beta chain described here comes from a study of response to subunit inactivated influenza vaccine. General study results and limits: Authors proposed each seasonal influenza vaccination draws in few new T cells.

Concerning this clonotype: The antigen is undetermined.

TCRdb fed the RT-PCR reads into MiXCR, producing one record per CDR3 protein. The table has approximately 500,000 distinct CDR3 sequences, over 10% seen once. Trimming shortened V by 5 bases and J by 3 bases, and 17 bases separated the two germline ends. The CDR3 has 15 amino acids. CDR1 WSHSY and CDR2 SAAADI come from the germline V gene. The TCR originated in a man aged 50 to 59 who received an inactivated influenza vaccine. V usage is TRBV10-2 and J usage is TRBJ2-7; maybe TRBD1 (5 bases). The sample consisted of PBMCs from blood, taken around seven weeks after vaccination. CDR3 protein: CASSRRGKPDYEQYF. The DNA for the CDR3 is TGCGCCAGCAGTCGAAGGGGTAAACCCGACTACGAGCAGTACTTC.